The 13 T cell receptor beta chains below come from one sample, sequenced in a study of control samples from healthy donors and cancer patients. Only in-frame clones appear in the TCRdb table, and some are missing; sequencing was by immunoSEQ multiplex PCR. The table lists fewer than 200,000 clones, nearly 90% of them singletons. The sequenced sample consisted of blood. The receptors stem from a woman aged 45-65 years in good health.

The genes are TRBV9 and TRBJ1-5; perhaps TRBD1 as D (6 bases). The CDR3 extends over 16 amino acids. The V end lost 0 bases, the J end lost 8 bases, and 18 bases lay between the germline ends. Looked up from germline, CDR1 is SGDLS and CDR2 is YYNGEE. This chain's CDR3 is CASSVDSGGLGEPQHF. The CDR3 bases are TGTGCCAGCAGCGTAGATTCCGGGGGGCTCGGGGAGCCCCAGCATTTT.

V is TRBV29-1 and J is TRBJ2-7; TRBD1 aligns across 7 bases. Germline V gene lookup returns CDR1 SQVTM and CDR2 ANQGSEA. V gave up 6 bases and J gave up 4 bases; unmatched junction bases: 6. CDR3 length equals 12 residues. CDR3 amino acids: CSVQQGIYEQYF. Written as DNA, the CDR3 is TGCAGCGTACAACAGGGGATTTACGAGCAGTACTTC.

The chain has TRBV28 and TRBJ2-2, with D perhaps being TRBD1 or TRBD2 (6 bases each). The CDR3 is 16 residues long. V shed 2 bases and J shed 5 bases, with 15 bases lying between them. Per the germline V gene, CDR1 is MDHEN and CDR2 is SYDVKM. For the CDR3, the DNA is TGTGCCAGCAGTTTAAGGGGGGCGGTGAGGACCGGGGAGCTGTTTTTT. As protein: CASSLRGAVRTGELFF.

This rearrangement joins TRBV30 to TRBJ1-1; 10 bases align to TRBD1. Germline loops: CDR1 GTSNPN, CDR2 SVGIG (reference sequence). The CDR3 is made up of 12 amino acids. J lost 6 bases, V lost 8 bases, and 6 bases had no gene match. CDR3 DNA sequence: TGTGCCCATCCGGGACAGGGGTCTGAAGCTTTCTTT. This gives the protein CAHPGQGSEAFF.

The chain is built from TRBV18 and TRBJ2-7; D may be TRBD1 (6 bases). V lost 3 bases to trimming and J lost 5 bases, with 11 bases between them. The CDR3 extends over 13 amino acids. Germline lookup yields CDR1 KGHSH and CDR2 LQKENI. The CDR3 DNA reads TGTGCCAGCTCACCCGGGACAAATCACGAGCAGTACTTC. Amino acids: CASSPGTNHEQYF.

The chain links TRBV19 to TRBJ1-2; D call uncertain. Trimming removed 2 bases at V and 6 bases at J, with 10 bases between. There are 13 residues in the CDR3. From germline, CDR1 is LNHDA and CDR2 SQIVND (reference sequence). The CDR3: CASSIFRAHGYTF. As DNA, the CDR3 is TGTGCCAGTAGTATATTTAGGGCCCATGGCTACACCTTC. Together with reference TRBV19 and TRBJ1-2, the CDR3 gives the full variable domain: DGGITQSPKYLFRKEGQNVTLSCEQNLNHDAMYWYRQDPGQGLRLIYYSQIVNDFQKGDIAEGYSVSREKKESFPLTVTSAQKNPTAFYLCASSIFRAHGYTFGSGTRLTVV.

This rearrangement joins TRBV4-3 to TRBJ1-2, with 7 bases fitting TRBD1. CDR1 LGHNA and CDR2 YSLEER come from the germline V gene. The junction had 3 bases not matched to a gene; V was cut back by 0 bases and J by 5 bases. This CDR3 has 14 residues. The CDR3 sequence: CASSQETRGYGYTF. The CDR3 region has the DNA TGCGCCAGCAGCCAAGAGACCAGGGGGTATGGCTACACCTTC.

The J gene is TRBJ1-1, the V gene TRBV7-9, with TRBD1 matching 9 bases. Unmatched junction bases numbered 6, after V lost 6 bases and J lost 4 bases. CDR3 length: 14 residues. Germline assignment: CDR1 SEHNR and CDR2 FQNEAQ (reference sequence). CDR3 sequence (DNA): TGTGCCAGCAGGTCACAGGGGGCTTCCACTGAAGCTTTCTTT. Its protein is CASRSQGASTEAFF.

The rearrangement links TRBV6-1 to TRBJ1-5; the D is unclear. Germline V gives CDR1 MNHNS, CDR2 SASEGT. V lost 2 bases and J 1 base, leaving 6 bases between the germline ends. This CDR3 contains 14 residues. CDR3 in amino acids: CASSEWESNQPQHF. CDR3 sequence (DNA): TGTGCCAGCAGTGAATGGGAAAGCAATCAGCCCCAGCATTTT.

This chain uses TRBV3-1 (or the pseudogene TRBV3-2) with TRBJ2-1; 7 nucleotides line up with TRBD2. The CDR3 runs 18 residues. Per the germline V gene, CDR1 is LGHDT and CDR2 is YNNKEL (reference sequence). The V segment lost 0 bases and the J segment 2 bases; nucleotides outside the gene matches: 10. Here the CDR3 DNA reads TGTGCCAGCAGCCAAGAGAGGATACGGCTAGCGGCCTACAATGAGCAGTTCTTC. It is translated as CASSQERIRLAAYNEQFF.

About this clone: The same CDR3 is also encoded by other DNA sequences in this sample. The chain couples TRBV27 to TRBJ2-7, with TRBD1 matching 7 bases. The CDR3 has 14 amino acids. Germline-derived CDR1 and CDR2 are MNHEY and SMNVEV (reference sequence). With V trimmed by 0 bases and J by 2 bases, 1 base remained unmatched. The CDR3 region is CASSLSGQAYEQYF. The CDR3, as DNA: TGTGCCAGCAGTTTATCCGGACAGGCCTACGAGCAGTACTTC.

V gene TRBV30 combines with J gene TRBJ1-5; no firm D call. Germline-derived CDR1 and CDR2 are GTSNPN and SVGIG (reference sequence). The length of the CDR3 is 13 residues. Trimming removed 1 base at V and 6 bases at J, with 10 bases between. CDR3 protein: CAWSGGVGQPQHF. For the CDR3, the DNA is TGTGCCTGGAGTGGTGGTGTAGGTCAGCCCCAGCATTTT.

The chain is built from TRBV4-3 and TRBJ2-3; 10 positions agree with TRBD1. J gave up 6 bases and V 4 bases, and 7 bases lay outside the gene matches. CDR3 size: 15 residues. Per germline, CDR1 LGHNA and CDR2 YSLEER. CDR3: CASSPTGGDWDTQYF. CDR3 nucleotides: TGCGCCAGCAGCCCGACAGGGGGCGATTGGGATACGCAGTATTTT.